This T cell receptor beta chain was sequenced for a study of T-cell reconstitution after alpha-beta-depleted transplantation in children. Findings and caveats of the study: Surviving recipient T cells and thymic progenitors underlay high day-60 TCRbeta diversity in some patients. Newly generated T cells supplied most T-cell counts and diversity one year post-transplant.

For TCRbeta, the library was prepared with unique molecular identifiers. TCRdb reprocessed the PCR reads via MiXCR and lists one record per CDR3 protein. The table lists around 210,000 distinct CDR3 sequences, about 6.6% of them singletons. At least ten counts were recorded for this clonotype. The target antigen is unknown. Germline CDR1 is SGHNT and CDR2 is YENEEA. The V gene lost 1 base and the J gene lost 0 bases, with 7 bases spanning the gap. The CDR3 is 15 amino acids. The chain uses TRBV11-3 and TRBJ2-1; the D is unclear. Source: PBMCs, taken before TCRalphabeta/CD19-depleted stem cell transplant. The sequence was collected from a boy between 2 and 15 years old with acute lymphoblastic leukemia, due to receive a stem cell transplant. CDR3 loop: CASSLGKSSYNEQFF. CDR3 coding DNA: TGTGCCAGCAGCTTAGGCAAGAGCTCCTACAATGAGCAGTTCTTC.